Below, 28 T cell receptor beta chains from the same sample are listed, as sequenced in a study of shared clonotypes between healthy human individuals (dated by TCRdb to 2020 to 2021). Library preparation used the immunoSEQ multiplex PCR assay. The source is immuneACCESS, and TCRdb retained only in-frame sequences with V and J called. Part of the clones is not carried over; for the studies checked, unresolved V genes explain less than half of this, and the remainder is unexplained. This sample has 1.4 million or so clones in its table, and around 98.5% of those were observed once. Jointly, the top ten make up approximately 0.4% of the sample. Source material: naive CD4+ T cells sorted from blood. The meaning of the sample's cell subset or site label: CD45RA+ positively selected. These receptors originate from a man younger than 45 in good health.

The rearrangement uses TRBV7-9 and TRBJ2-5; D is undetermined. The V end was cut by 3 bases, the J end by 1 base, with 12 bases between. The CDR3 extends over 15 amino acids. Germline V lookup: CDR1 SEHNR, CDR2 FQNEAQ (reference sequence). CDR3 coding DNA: TGTGCCAGCAGCTTGTCGCTAGATTTCCAAGAGACCCAGTACTTC. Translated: CASSLSLDFQETQYF.

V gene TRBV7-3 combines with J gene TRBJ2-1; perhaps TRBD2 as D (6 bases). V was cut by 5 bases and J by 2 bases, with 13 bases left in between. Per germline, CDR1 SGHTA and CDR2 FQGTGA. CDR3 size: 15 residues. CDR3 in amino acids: CASSPGWEAYNEQFF. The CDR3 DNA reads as TGTGCCAGCAGCCCAGGGTGGGAGGCCTACAATGAGCAGTTCTTC.

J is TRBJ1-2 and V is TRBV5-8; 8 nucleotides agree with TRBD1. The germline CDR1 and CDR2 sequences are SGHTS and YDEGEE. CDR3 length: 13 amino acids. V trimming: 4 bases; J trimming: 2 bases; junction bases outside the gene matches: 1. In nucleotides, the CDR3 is TGTGCCAGCAGCCGGACAGGGAACTATGGCTACACCTTC. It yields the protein CASSRTGNYGYTF.

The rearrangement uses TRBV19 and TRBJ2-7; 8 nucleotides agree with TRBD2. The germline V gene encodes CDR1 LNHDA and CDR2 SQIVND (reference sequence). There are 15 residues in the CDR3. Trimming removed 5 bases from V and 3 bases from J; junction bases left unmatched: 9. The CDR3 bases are TGTGCCAGTAGTCACACTAGCGGCCCCATCTACGAGCAGTACTTC. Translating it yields CASSHTSGPIYEQYF. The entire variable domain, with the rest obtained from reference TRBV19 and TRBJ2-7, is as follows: DGGITQSPKYLFRKEGQNVTLSCEQNLNHDAMYWYRQDPGQGLRLIYYSQIVNDFQKGDIAEGYSVSREKKESFPLTVTSAQKNPTAFYLCASSHTSGPIYEQYFGPGTRLTVT.

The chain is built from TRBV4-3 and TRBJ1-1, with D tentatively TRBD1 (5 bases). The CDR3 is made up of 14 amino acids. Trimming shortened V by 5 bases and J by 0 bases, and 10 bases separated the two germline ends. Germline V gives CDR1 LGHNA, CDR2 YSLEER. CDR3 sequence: CASSGAIMNTEAFF. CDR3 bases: TGCGCCAGCAGCGGGGCGATAATGAACACTGAAGCTTTCTTT.

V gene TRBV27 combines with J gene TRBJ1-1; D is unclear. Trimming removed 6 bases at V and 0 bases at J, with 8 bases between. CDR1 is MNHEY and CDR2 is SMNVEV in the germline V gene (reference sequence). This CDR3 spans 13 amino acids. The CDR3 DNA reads TGTGCCAGCAGAGACCATTTGAACACTGAAGCTTTCTTT. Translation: CASRDHLNTEAFF.

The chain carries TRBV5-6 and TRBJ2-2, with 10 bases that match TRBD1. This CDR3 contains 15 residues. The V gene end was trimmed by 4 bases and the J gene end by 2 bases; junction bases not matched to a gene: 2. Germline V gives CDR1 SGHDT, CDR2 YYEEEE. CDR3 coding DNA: TGTGCCAGCAGCGGGGACAGGGGTAACACCGGGGAGCTGTTTTTT. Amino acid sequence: CASSGDRGNTGELFF. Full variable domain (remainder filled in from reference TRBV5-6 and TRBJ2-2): DAGVTQSPTHLIKTRGQQVTLRCSPKSGHDTVSWYQQALGQGPQFIFQYYEEEERQRGNFPDRFSGHQFPNYSSELNVNALLLGDSALYLCASSGDRGNTGELFFGEGSRLTVL.

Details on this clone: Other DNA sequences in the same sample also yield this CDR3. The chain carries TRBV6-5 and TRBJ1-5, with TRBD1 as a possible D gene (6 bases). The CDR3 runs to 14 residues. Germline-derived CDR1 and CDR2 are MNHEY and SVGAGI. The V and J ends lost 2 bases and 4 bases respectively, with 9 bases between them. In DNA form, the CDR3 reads TGTGCCAGCAGTTACGGGGGCGGGAATCAGCCCCAGCATTTT. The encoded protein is CASSYGGGNQPQHF.

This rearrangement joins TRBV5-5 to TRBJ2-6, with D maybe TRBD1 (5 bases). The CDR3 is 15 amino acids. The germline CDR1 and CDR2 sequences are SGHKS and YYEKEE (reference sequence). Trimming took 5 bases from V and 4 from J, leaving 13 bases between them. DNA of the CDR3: TGTGCCAGCAGACCAGGGTTAGCCGGGGCCAACGTCCTGACTTTC. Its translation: CASRPGLAGANVLTF.

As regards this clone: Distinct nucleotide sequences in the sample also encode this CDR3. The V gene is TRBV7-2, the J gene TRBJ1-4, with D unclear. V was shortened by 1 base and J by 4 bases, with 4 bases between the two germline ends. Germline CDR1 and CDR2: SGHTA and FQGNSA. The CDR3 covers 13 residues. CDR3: CASSLGGNEKLFF. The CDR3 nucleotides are TGTGCCAGCAGCTTAGGGGGTAATGAAAAACTGTTTTTT.

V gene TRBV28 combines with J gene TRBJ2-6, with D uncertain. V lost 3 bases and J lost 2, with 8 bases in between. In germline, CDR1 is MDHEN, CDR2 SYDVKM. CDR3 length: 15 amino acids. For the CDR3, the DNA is TGTGCCAGCAGTTTGTGGCTCCCTGGGGCCAACGTCCTGACTTTC. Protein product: CASSLWLPGANVLTF.

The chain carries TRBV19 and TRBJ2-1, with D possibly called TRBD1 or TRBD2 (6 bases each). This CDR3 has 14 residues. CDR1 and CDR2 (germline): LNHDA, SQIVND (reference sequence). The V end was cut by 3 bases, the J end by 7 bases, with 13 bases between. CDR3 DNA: TGTGCCAGTAGTATTTCGGGGGCGGGTAATGAGCAGTTCTTC. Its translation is CASSISGAGNEQFF.

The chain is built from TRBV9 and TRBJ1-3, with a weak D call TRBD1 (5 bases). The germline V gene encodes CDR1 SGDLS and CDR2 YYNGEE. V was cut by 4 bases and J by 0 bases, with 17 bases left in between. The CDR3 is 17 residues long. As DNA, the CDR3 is TGTGCCAGCAGCCTTTGGGGGATCCCGAGCTCTGGAAACACCATATATTTT. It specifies CASSLWGIPSSGNTIYF.

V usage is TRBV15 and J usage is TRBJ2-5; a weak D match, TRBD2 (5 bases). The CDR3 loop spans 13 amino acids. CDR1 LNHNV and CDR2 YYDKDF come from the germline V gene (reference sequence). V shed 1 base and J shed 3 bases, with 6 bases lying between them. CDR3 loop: CATSRGREETQYF. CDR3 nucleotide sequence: TGTGCCACCAGCAGAGGGCGGGAAGAGACCCAGTACTTC. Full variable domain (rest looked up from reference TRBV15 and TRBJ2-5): DAMVIQNPRYQVTQFGKPVTLSCSQTLNHNVMYWYQQKSSQAPKLLFHYYDKDFNNEADTPDNFQSRRPNTSFCFLDIRSPGLGDTAMYLCATSRGREETQYFGPGTRLLVL.

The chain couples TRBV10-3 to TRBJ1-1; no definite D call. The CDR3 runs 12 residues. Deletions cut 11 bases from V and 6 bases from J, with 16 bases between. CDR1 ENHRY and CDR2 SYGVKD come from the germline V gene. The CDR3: CAVHGDTPEAFF. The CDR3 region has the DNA TGTGCCGTCCACGGTGACACACCTGAAGCTTTCTTT.

For the CDR3, the DNA is TGTGCCAGCAGGCGGGACGCTTACAATGAGCAGTTCTTC. This sequence encodes CASRRDAYNEQFF. The rearrangement joins TRBV11-2 to TRBJ2-1; D possibly corresponds to TRBD2 (6 bases). The germline V gene has CDR1 SGHAT and CDR2 FQNNGV. Trimming pared 6 bases from V and 4 bases from J, leaving 10 bases between. The CDR3 spans 13 residues. Full variable domain (outside the CDR3, taken from reference TRBV11-2 and TRBJ2-1): EAGVAQSPRYKIIEKRQSVAFWCNPISGHATLYWYQQILGQGPKLLIQFQNNGVVDDSQLPKDRFSAERLKGVDSTLKIQPAKLEDSAVYLCASRRDAYNEQFFGPGTRLTVL.

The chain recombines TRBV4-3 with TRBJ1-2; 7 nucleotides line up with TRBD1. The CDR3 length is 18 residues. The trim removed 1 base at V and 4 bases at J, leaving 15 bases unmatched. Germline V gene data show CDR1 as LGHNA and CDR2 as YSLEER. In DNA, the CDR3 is TGCGCCAGCAGCCAAGGTGTGGGGACGGGGACAGCTGTCTATGGCTACACCTTC. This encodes CASSQGVGTGTAVYGYTF.

In nucleotides, the CDR3 is TGTGCCAGCAGCCCGGGACAATCCCAAGAGACCCAGTACTTC. This gives the protein CASSPGQSQETQYF. This chain joins TRBV5-4 and TRBJ2-5; possibly TRBD1 for D (6 bases). The CDR3 loop spans 14 amino acids. Trimming pared 4 bases from V and 1 base from J, leaving 11 bases between. Germline V lookup: CDR1 SGHNT, CDR2 YYREEE (reference sequence).

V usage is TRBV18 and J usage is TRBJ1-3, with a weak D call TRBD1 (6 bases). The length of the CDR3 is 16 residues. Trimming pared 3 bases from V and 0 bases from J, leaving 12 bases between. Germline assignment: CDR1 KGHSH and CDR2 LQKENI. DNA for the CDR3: TGTGCCAGCTCACCTTTACAGGGCAACTCTGGAAACACCATATATTTT. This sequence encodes CASSPLQGNSGNTIYF.

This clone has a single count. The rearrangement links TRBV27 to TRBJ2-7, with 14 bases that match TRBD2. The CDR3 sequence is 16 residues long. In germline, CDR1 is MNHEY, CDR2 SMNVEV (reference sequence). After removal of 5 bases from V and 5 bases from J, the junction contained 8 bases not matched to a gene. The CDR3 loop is CASSPGTSGSLNEQYF. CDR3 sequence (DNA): TGTGCCAGCAGTCCGGGGACTAGCGGGAGTTTGAACGAGCAGTACTTC.

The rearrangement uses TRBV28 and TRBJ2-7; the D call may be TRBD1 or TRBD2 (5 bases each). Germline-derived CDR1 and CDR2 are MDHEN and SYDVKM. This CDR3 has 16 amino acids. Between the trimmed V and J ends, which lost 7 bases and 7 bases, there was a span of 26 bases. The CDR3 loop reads CASTQGTGTGFGEQYF. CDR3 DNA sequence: TGTGCCAGCACCCAAGGGACCGGGACGGGGTTCGGGGAGCAGTACTTC.

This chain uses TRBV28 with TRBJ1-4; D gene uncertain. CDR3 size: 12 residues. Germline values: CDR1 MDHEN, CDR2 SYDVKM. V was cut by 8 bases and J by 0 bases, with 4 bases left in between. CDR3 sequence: CASATTNEKLFF. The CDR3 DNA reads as TGTGCCAGCGCGACAACTAATGAAAAACTGTTTTTT.

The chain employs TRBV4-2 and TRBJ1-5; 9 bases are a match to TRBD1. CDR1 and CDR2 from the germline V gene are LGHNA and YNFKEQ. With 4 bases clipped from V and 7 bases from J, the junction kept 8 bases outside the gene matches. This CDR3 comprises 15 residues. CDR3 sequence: CASSLNTGGLQPQHF. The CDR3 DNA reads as TGTGCCAGCAGCCTAAACACAGGGGGCTTACAGCCCCAGCATTTT.

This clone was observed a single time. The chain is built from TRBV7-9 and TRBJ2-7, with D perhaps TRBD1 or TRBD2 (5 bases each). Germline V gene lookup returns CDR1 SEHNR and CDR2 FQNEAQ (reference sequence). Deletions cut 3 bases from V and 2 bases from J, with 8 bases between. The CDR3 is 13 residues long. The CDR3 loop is CASSLRGTYEQYF. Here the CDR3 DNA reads TGTGCCAGCAGCTTGAGGGGAACCTACGAGCAGTACTTC. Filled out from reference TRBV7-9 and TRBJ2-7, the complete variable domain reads DTGVSQNPRHKITKRGQNVTFRCDPISEHNRLYWYRQTLGQGPEFLTYFQNEAQLEKSRLLSDRFSAERPKGSFSTLEIQRTEQGDSAMYLCASSLRGTYEQYFGPGTRLTVT.

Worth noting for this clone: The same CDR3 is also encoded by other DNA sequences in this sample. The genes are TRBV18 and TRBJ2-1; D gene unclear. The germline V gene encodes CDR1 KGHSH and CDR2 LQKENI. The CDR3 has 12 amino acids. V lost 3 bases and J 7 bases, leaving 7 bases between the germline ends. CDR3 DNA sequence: TGTGCCAGCTCACCTCTTGGAAATGAGCAGTTCTTC. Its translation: CASSPLGNEQFF.

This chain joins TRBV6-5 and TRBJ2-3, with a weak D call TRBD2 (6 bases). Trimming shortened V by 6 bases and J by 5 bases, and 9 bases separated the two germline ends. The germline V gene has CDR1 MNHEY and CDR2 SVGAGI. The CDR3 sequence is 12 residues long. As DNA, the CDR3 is TGTGCCAGCAGAGCAGCGGGAGATACGCAGTATTTT. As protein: CASRAAGDTQYF.

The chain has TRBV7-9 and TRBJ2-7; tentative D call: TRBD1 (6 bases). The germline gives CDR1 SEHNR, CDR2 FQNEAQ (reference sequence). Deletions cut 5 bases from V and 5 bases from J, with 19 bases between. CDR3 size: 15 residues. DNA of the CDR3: TGTGCCAGCAGCCCAAGGGGGTTTCTAATCCACGAGCAGTACTTC. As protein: CASSPRGFLIHEQYF.

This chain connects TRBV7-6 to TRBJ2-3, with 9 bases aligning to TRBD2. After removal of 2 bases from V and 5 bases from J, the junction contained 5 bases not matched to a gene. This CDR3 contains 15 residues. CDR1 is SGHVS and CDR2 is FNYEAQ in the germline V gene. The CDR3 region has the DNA TGTGCCAGCAGCTTAATAGCGGGAGTGGGAGATACGCAGTATTTT. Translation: CASSLIAGVGDTQYF.